This is a list of T cell receptor beta chains from one sample in a study of blood T cell repertoires in COVID-19. TCRdb's copy holds only in-frame clones and misses some; the assay was immunoSEQ multiplex PCR. The sample has around 79,000 clones; 88% are singletons. The specimen was peripheral blood. The receptors were sampled from a human donor in a cohort sampled during active COVID-19. Both conserved end residues are part of each CDR3.

V gene: TRBV7-2
J gene: TRBJ2-5
CDR3 protein: CASAQAQETQYF

V gene: TRBV7-9
J gene: TRBJ2-1
CDR3 protein: CANSEDEQFF

V gene: TRBV5-4
J gene: TRBJ1-2
CDR3 protein: CASSPVGQGEGYTF

V gene: TRBV7-2
J gene: TRBJ2-1
CDR3 protein: CASSSTAPLYNEQFF

V gene: TRBV4-1
J gene: TRBJ2-2
CDR3 protein: CASSRRTAQTLNTGELFF

V gene: TRBV7-2
J gene: TRBJ2-5
CDR3 protein: CASSLETGEETQYF

V gene: TRBV4-1
J gene: TRBJ1-1
CDR3 protein: CASSQLSTGNTEAFF

V gene: TRBV3-1/TRBV3-2
J gene: TRBJ2-7
CDR3 protein: CASSVLADEQYF

V gene: TRBV2
J gene: TRBJ1-3
CDR3 protein: CASSFTGSGNTIYF

V gene: TRBV19
J gene: TRBJ2-6
CDR3 protein: CASSGQGGPHSGANVLTF

V gene: TRBV13
J gene: TRBJ2-5
CDR3 protein: CASSLERGGRSGQETQYF

V gene: TRBV27
J gene: TRBJ1-6
CDR3 protein: CASSLGAFRSPLHF

V gene: TRBV27
J gene: TRBJ1-1
CDR3 protein: CASSLMGPGQGAVGAFF

V gene: TRBV11-3
J gene: TRBJ2-3
CDR3 protein: CASSLGLTSTDTQYF

V gene: TRBV4-1
J gene: TRBJ1-4
CDR3 protein: CASSQDAGATNEKLFF

V gene: TRBV3-1/TRBV3-2
J gene: TRBJ1-6
CDR3 protein: CASSQGVGGRGPLHF

V gene: TRBV6-5
J gene: TRBJ1-2
CDR3 protein: CASFNRGTNYGYTF

V gene: TRBV5-1
J gene: TRBJ2-1
CDR3 protein: CASSVTSGGSGEQFF

V gene: TRBV15
J gene: TRBJ2-5
CDR3 protein: CATSRDRNAGGPRKYF

V gene: TRBV11-3
J gene: TRBJ1-1
CDR3 protein: CASSDGQVREAFF

V gene: TRBV27
J gene: TRBJ2-5
CDR3 protein: CASSLDGKSVSQYF

V gene: TRBV14
J gene: TRBJ1-3
CDR3 protein: CASSTAGPGNTIYF

V gene: TRBV6-5
J gene: TRBJ2-7
CDR3 protein: CASSRLADSSYEQYF

V gene: TRBV3-1/TRBV3-2
J gene: TRBJ2-7
CDR3 protein: CASSQFPSSDEQYF

V gene: TRBV25-1
J gene: TRBJ1-6
CDR3 protein: CASSEFELNSPLHF

V gene: TRBV5-1
J gene: TRBJ1-2
CDR3 protein: CASSFLGSSGNGYTF

V gene: TRBV5-4
J gene: TRBJ2-2
CDR3 protein: CASSSDSTGELFF

V gene: TRBV3-1/TRBV3-2
J gene: TRBJ1-2
CDR3 protein: CASSQRDSHYGYTF

V gene: TRBV6-1
J gene: TRBJ2-5
CDR3 protein: CASSEIVAGGHQETQYF

V gene: TRBV6-5
J gene: TRBJ2-7
CDR3 protein: CASSARQGGGYEQYF

V gene: TRBV11-2
J gene: TRBJ2-3
CDR3 protein: CASKAGVTTDTQYF

V gene: TRBV28
J gene: TRBJ1-5
CDR3 protein: CASSSGGYSNQPQHF

V gene: TRBV3-1/TRBV3-2
J gene: TRBJ2-7
CDR3 protein: CASSGTTSYEQYF

V gene: TRBV4-1
J gene: TRBJ2-7
CDR3 protein: CASSQGPGQGDEQYF

V gene: TRBV5-1
J gene: TRBJ2-2
CDR3 protein: CASNRGDTGELFF

V gene: TRBV3-1/TRBV3-2
J gene: TRBJ2-1
CDR3 protein: CASSQLNEQFF

V gene: TRBV7-6
J gene: TRBJ2-1
CDR3 protein: CAVTGGFYNEQFF

V gene: TRBV13
J gene: TRBJ2-7
CDR3 protein: CASSEQGLVSSYEQYF

V gene: TRBV7-9
J gene: TRBJ1-1
CDR3 protein: CASSFQGLGTTEAFF

V gene: TRBV2
J gene: TRBJ2-5
CDR3 protein: CASSESRVGETQYF

V gene: TRBV16
J gene: TRBJ2-7
CDR3 protein: CASSQTSRSYEQYF

V gene: TRBV19
J gene: TRBJ2-3
CDR3 protein: CASSISSLAGILNTQYF

V gene: TRBV5-1
J gene: TRBJ2-6
CDR3 protein: CASSTRQGTGANVLTF

V gene: TRBV11-2
J gene: TRBJ1-1
CDR3 protein: CASSLSTEAFF

V gene: TRBV7-8
J gene: TRBJ1-1
CDR3 protein: CASSLGIAGGPEAFF

V gene: TRBV2
J gene: TRBJ1-2
CDR3 protein: CASSRHTGERGGYTF

V gene: TRBV27
J gene: TRBJ2-3
CDR3 protein: CASRITGGGTDTQYF

V gene: TRBV7-9
J gene: TRBJ2-1
CDR3 protein: CASSLSGGNEQFF

V gene: TRBV6-1
J gene: TRBJ1-1
CDR3 protein: CASSESGGQREAFF

V gene: TRBV5-1
J gene: TRBJ1-2
CDR3 protein: CASSATGHTNYGYTF

V gene: TRBV10-3
J gene: TRBJ1-5
CDR3 protein: CAISGGDDQPQHF

V gene: TRBV30
J gene: TRBJ1-2
CDR3 protein: CAWSDPTQGRGYTF

V gene: TRBV28
J gene: TRBJ2-7
CDR3 protein: CASRPDQLVTSPYEQYF

V gene: TRBV4-2
J gene: TRBJ1-1
CDR3 protein: CASSKWTGENTEAFF

V gene: TRBV2
J gene: TRBJ2-1
CDR3 protein: CASSEQGLSNEQFF

V gene: TRBV6-1
J gene: TRBJ2-5
CDR3 protein: CASSEEVGGTQYF